Each of the 31 T cell receptor beta chains below was sequenced from the same sample in a study of blood T cell repertoires in COVID-19. TCRdb's copy holds only in-frame clones and misses some; the assay was immunoSEQ multiplex PCR. The repertoire holds about 120,000 clones, over 75% seen once, with about a tenth in the top ten. Material for sequencing was peripheral blood. These receptors all come from a man of 80 years or more with acute or convalescent COVID-19.

V gene TRBV28 combines with J gene TRBJ2-2; TRBD1 aligns across 9 bases. CDR3 length: 18 residues. Trimming at V came to 3 bases and at J to 6 bases, leaving 14 bases not matched to a gene. Germline CDR1 is MDHEN and CDR2 is SYDVKM. The CDR3 here is CASSFEGQGRLGAGELFF. CDR3 DNA: TGTGCCAGCAGTTTTGAGGGACAGGGAAGGTTAGGCGCCGGGGAGCTGTTTTTT.

J is TRBJ2-5 and V is TRBV24-1; 8 bases fit TRBD2. Germline V CDR1 and CDR2: KGHDR, SFDVKD. CDR3 size: 16 residues. V shed 3 bases and J 4 bases; nucleotides not matched to a gene: 9. CDR3 DNA: TGTGCCACCAGTGATAGTACGGGAGGGAAACGAGAGACCCAGTACTTC. Amino acids: CATSDSTGGKRETQYF.

J is TRBJ1-1 and V is TRBV2; no definite D call. The germline V and J ends were trimmed by 0 bases and 1 base, with 6 bases remaining between them. This CDR3 spans 14 amino acids. Germline-derived CDR1 and CDR2 are SNHLY and FYNNEI. CDR3 DNA: TGTGCCAGCAGTGAAGCACCCAGGAACACTGAAGCTTTCTTT. Translated, it gives CASSEAPRNTEAFF.

The chain couples TRBV28 to TRBJ1-1; D is perhaps TRBD1 (6 bases). V was trimmed by 10 bases and J by 2 bases, leaving 20 bases between them. Per the germline V gene, CDR1 is MDHEN and CDR2 is SYDVKM. This CDR3 region has 15 residues. The DNA of the CDR3 is TGTGCCATTACACCGACAGGACCTCAAAACACTGAAGCTTTCTTT. Protein sequence: CAITPTGPQNTEAFF.

A few counts support this clone. The V and J genes are TRBV19 and TRBJ1-2; D not certain. Trimming took off 1 base at V and 4 bases at J, with 10 bases between the two ends. The length of the CDR3 is 14 residues. CDR1 is LNHDA and CDR2 is SQIVND in the germline V gene (reference sequence). DNA of the CDR3: TGTGCCAGTAGTATAGGCATGCTAGGCTATGGCTACACCTTC. Residues: CASSIGMLGYGYTF.

This clone was recorded once. The chain uses TRBV11-2 and TRBJ2-5, with 9 bases identical to TRBD1. Trimming at V came to 4 bases and at J to 5 bases, leaving 5 bases not matched to a gene. Germline V gene data show CDR1 as SGHAT and CDR2 as FQNNGV. The CDR3 consists of 14 residues. The CDR3 sequence: CASSSKTGGETQYF. The CDR3 bases are TGTGCCAGCAGCTCCAAAACAGGGGGCGAGACCCAGTACTTC.

The chain combines TRBV7-2 with TRBJ1-2, with 12 positions matching TRBD1. The CDR3 loop spans 16 amino acids. The J segment lost 8 bases and the V segment lost 1 base, leaving 8 bases of the junction unmatched. Germline V gene data show CDR1 as SGHTA and CDR2 as FQGNSA. The CDR3 protein is CASSLGGQGAGRGYTF. CDR3 bases: TGTGCCAGCAGCTTAGGGGGACAGGGGGCAGGTCGCGGCTACACCTTC.

The chain uses TRBV28 and TRBJ1-2, with D perhaps TRBD1 (5 bases). Per germline, CDR1 MDHEN and CDR2 SYDVKM. The CDR3 contains 13 residues. Trimming took off 7 bases at V and 4 bases at J, with 13 bases between the two ends. The CDR3: CASNPGTVYGYTF. The CDR3 region has the DNA TGTGCCAGCAATCCCGGGACTGTCTATGGCTACACCTTC.

The V gene is TRBV6-5, the J gene TRBJ1-5, with 10 bases lining up with TRBD1. The germline V gene encodes CDR1 MNHEY and CDR2 SVGAGI. The V gene end was trimmed by 2 bases and the J gene end by 3 bases; junction bases not matched to a gene: 1. The CDR3 runs to 15 residues. The CDR3 region is CASSYGTGVNQPQHF. The DNA of the CDR3 is TGTGCCAGCAGTTACGGGACAGGGGTCAATCAGCCCCAGCATTTT.

V is TRBV5-4 and J is TRBJ1-3, with D possibly being TRBD1 (6 bases). The CDR3 is made up of 17 amino acids. Trimming took 4 bases from V and 0 from J, leaving 17 bases between them. CDR1 SGHNT and CDR2 YYREEE come from the germline V gene (reference sequence). The CDR3 spells CASSLRTATSSGNTIYF. The CDR3 DNA follows: TGTGCCAGCAGCCTAAGGACAGCGACGAGCTCTGGAAACACCATATATTTT.

The genes are TRBV2 and TRBJ1-1; D may be TRBD1 (5 bases). V was cut by 3 bases and J by 6 bases, with 8 bases left in between. There are 12 residues in the CDR3. Germline-derived CDR1 and CDR2 are SNHLY and FYNNEI. The CDR3 DNA reads as TGTGCCAGCAGTGACCCAGGGCCTGAAGCTTTCTTT. Translation: CASSDPGPEAFF.

The chain combines TRBV23-1 with TRBJ1-1, with D possibly TRBD1 on 6 matching bases. TRBV23-1 is placed among ORFs of uncertain function. Trimming took 3 bases from V and 2 from J, leaving 13 bases between them. CDR3 length: 15 amino acids. CDR3 protein: CASSQSGTPNTEAFF. CDR3 coding DNA: TGCGCCAGCAGTCAGTCCGGGACACCTAACACTGAAGCTTTCTTT.

In this sample, this clone turned up a few times. V is TRBV6-2 or TRBV6-3 and J is TRBJ2-7; tentatively, D is TRBD1 (6 bases). Trimming left V 2 bases short and J 3 bases short, with 17 bases between. CDR1 is MNHEY and CDR2 is SVGEGT in the germline V gene. The CDR3 sequence is 16 residues long. The CDR3 sequence: CASSYTSTGQIYEQYF. Written as DNA, the CDR3 is TGTGCCAGCAGTTACACCTCGACAGGCCAGATCTACGAGCAGTACTTC.

The chain joins TRBV7-8 to TRBJ2-3; a weak D match, TRBD2 (6 bases). The V gene lost 1 base and the J gene lost 5 bases, with 10 bases spanning the gap. Germline CDR1 reads SGHVS; CDR2 reads FQNEAQ. The CDR3 covers 14 residues. CDR3 sequence (DNA): TGTGCCAGCAGCTTAGAGAGGACTAAAGATACGCAGTATTTT. Translated, it gives CASSLERTKDTQYF.

The V and J genes are TRBV13 and TRBJ2-2; the match to TRBD1 covers 9 bases. This CDR3 has 15 residues. Per germline, CDR1 PRHDT and CDR2 FYEKMQ (reference sequence). The V gene end was trimmed by 5 bases and the J gene end by 4 bases; junction bases not matched to a gene: 5. CDR3: CASSPRTGATGELFF. DNA for the CDR3: TGTGCCAGCAGCCCCCGGACAGGGGCCACCGGGGAGCTGTTTTTT.

V and J are TRBV6-5 and TRBJ2-5, with 11 bases fitting TRBD1. The CDR3 loop spans 15 amino acids. Germline V gene lookup returns CDR1 MNHEY and CDR2 SVGAGI. With 6 bases clipped from V and 2 bases from J, the junction kept 5 bases outside the gene matches. CDR3: CASRPGTGGQETQYF. Written as DNA, the CDR3 is TGTGCCAGCAGGCCCGGGACAGGGGGTCAAGAGACCCAGTACTTC.

The chain is built from TRBV2 and TRBJ1-5; 8 positions agree with TRBD1. Germline CDR1 and CDR2: SNHLY and FYNNEI. J was trimmed by 5 bases and V by 4 bases; bases with no gene match: 4. This CDR3 has 14 residues. The CDR3 here is CASSADRAYQPQHF. The CDR3 nucleotides read TGTGCCAGCAGTGCGGACAGGGCGTATCAGCCCCAGCATTTT.

The chain couples TRBV6-6 to TRBJ1-5, with a weak D call TRBD1 (6 bases). Germline loops: CDR1 MNHNY, CDR2 SVGAGI (reference sequence). Trimming took off 8 bases at V and 8 bases at J, with 16 bases between the two ends. The CDR3 totals 13 residues. The CDR3 nucleotides read TGTGCCAGCCGACAGGACGTCGTTGAGCCCCAGCATTTT. This translates into CASRQDVVEPQHF.

Written as DNA, the CDR3 is TGTGCCAGCAGCCGTGCAGGGTTGGCGAACACTGAAGCTTTCTTT. Amino acids: CASSRAGLANTEAFF. This chain links TRBV6-5 with TRBJ1-1, with D perhaps matching TRBD1 (5 bases). Deletions cut 6 bases from V and 1 base from J, with 15 bases between. The germline V gene has CDR1 MNHEY and CDR2 SVGAGI. CDR3 length: 15 amino acids.

V gene TRBV5-4 combines with J gene TRBJ1-4, with 9 bases lining up with TRBD1. The CDR3 is 17 residues long. Germline values: CDR1 SGHNT, CDR2 YYREEE (reference sequence). Unmatched junction bases numbered 11, after V lost 0 bases and J lost 8 bases. CDR3 nucleotide sequence: TGTGCCAGCAGCTTGGTGTCCCGGGACAGGGATAAGGAAAAACTGTTTTTT. Translating it yields CASSLVSRDRDKEKLFF.

The J gene is TRBJ2-7, the V gene TRBV21-1; TRBD1 is taken as the D call from the table, unchecked against the DNA. TRBV21-1 is noted as a pseudogene. This CDR3 has 18 amino acids. CDR3 in amino acids: CASSKGGPQGQGSYEQYF. In DNA form, the CDR3 reads TGTGCCAGCAGCAAAGGGGGACCCCAGGGACAGGGGAGCTACGAGCAGTACTTC.

The chain couples TRBV10-1 to TRBJ1-1, with D possibly being TRBD1 (6 bases). V was trimmed by 7 bases and J by 2 bases, leaving 17 bases between them. CDR1 is WNHNN and CDR2 is SYGVQD in the germline V gene (reference sequence). There are 15 residues in the CDR3. CDR3 bases: TGCGCCAGCACTGCGTCGTCCAGGGGAAACACTGAAGCTTTCTTT. Its translation is CASTASSRGNTEAFF.

The chain combines TRBV20-1 with TRBJ2-4; D gene uncertain. Trimming left V 3 bases short and J 5 bases short, with 8 bases between. There are 12 residues in the CDR3. Germline assignment: CDR1 DFQATT and CDR2 SNEGSKA (reference sequence). CDR3 sequence: CSASQAENIQYF. The CDR3 nucleotides are TGCAGTGCTAGTCAGGCAGAAAACATTCAGTACTTC.

The chain combines TRBV19 with TRBJ1-3; 7 bases are shared with TRBD1. Germline V gene data show CDR1 as LNHDA and CDR2 as SQIVND (reference sequence). V was clipped by 3 bases and J by 3 bases; unmatched bases: 8. The CDR3 runs to 16 residues. In nucleotides, the CDR3 is TGTGCCAGTAGTATCTCGACAGGGACGTTTGGAAACACCATATATTTT. This gives the protein CASSISTGTFGNTIYF. The variable domain in full, completed from reference TRBV19 and TRBJ1-3, reads DGGITQSPKYLFRKEGQNVTLSCEQNLNHDAMYWYRQDPGQGLRLIYYSQIVNDFQKGDIAEGYSVSREKKESFPLTVTSAQKNPTAFYLCASSISTGTFGNTIYFGEGSWLTVV.

The chain links TRBV6-6 to TRBJ2-1, with TRBD1 matching 8 bases. Germline trimming cut 2 bases from V and 6 bases from J; bases unmatched to any gene: 9. This CDR3 is built from 16 residues. Germline values: CDR1 MNHNY, CDR2 SVGAGI (reference sequence). CDR3 nucleotide sequence: TGTGCCAGCAGTTACCCAACTGGACAGGGTAGCAATGAGCAGTTCTTC. It encodes CASSYPTGQGSNEQFF.

V is TRBV6-5 and J is TRBJ2-5; D possibly corresponds to TRBD2 (5 bases). Germline values: CDR1 MNHEY, CDR2 SVGAGI. V dropped 10 bases and J dropped 2 bases, with 17 bases sitting between them. The CDR3 loop spans 14 amino acids. The CDR3 DNA reads as TGTGCCACCGTCCCGACTACGTTACAAGAGACCCAGTACTTC. This codes for CATVPTTLQETQYF.

The chain links TRBV12-3 or TRBV12-4 to TRBJ2-2; D is undetermined. V lost 7 bases, J lost 5 bases, and 5 bases lay in between. The CDR3 loop spans 11 amino acids. This CDR3 is CASMRTGELFF. Written as DNA, the CDR3 is TGTGCCAGCATGCGTACCGGGGAGCTGTTTTTT.

The rearrangement joins TRBV19 to TRBJ1-1, with TRBD1 identical over 9 bases. The junction had 6 bases not matched to a gene; V was cut back by 7 bases and J by 6 bases. In germline, CDR1 is LNHDA, CDR2 SQIVND (reference sequence). The CDR3 is 13 residues long. DNA for the CDR3: TGTGCCAGTATCAGGAGACAGGGGGCTGAAGCTTTCTTT. The encoded protein is CASIRRQGAEAFF.

CDR3 sequence: CASSLADNEQFF. The CDR3 region has the DNA TGCGCCAGCAGCTTGGCAGATAATGAGCAGTTCTTC. The gene calls are TRBV5-1 and TRBJ2-1; D is undetermined. Germline assignment: CDR1 SGHRS and CDR2 YFSETQ. The CDR3 length is 12 residues. V was cut by 0 bases and J by 7 bases, with 5 bases left in between.

The CDR3 bases are TGTGCCAGCTCACCACCCGCGGAGAGATCATATGGCTACACCTTC. Translation: CASSPPAERSYGYTF. The chain combines TRBV18 with TRBJ1-2; D unresolved. The V gene lost 0 bases and the J gene lost 5 bases, with 13 bases spanning the gap. CDR3 size: 15 residues. The germline V gene encodes CDR1 KGHSH and CDR2 LQKENI.

This chain links TRBV3-1 (or the pseudogene TRBV3-2) with TRBJ1-5; unclear D gene. Germline CDR1 is LGHDT and CDR2 is YNNKEL (reference sequence). The length of the CDR3 is 13 residues. Trimming took off 4 bases at V and 8 bases at J, with 12 bases between the two ends. As DNA, the CDR3 is TGTGCCAGCAGCCCTATCCAATCTGAGCCCCAGCATTTT. This gives the protein CASSPIQSEPQHF.